These 20 T cell receptor beta chains were sequenced from one sample in a study of blood T cell repertoires in COVID-19 (dated by TCRdb to the early 2020s). Libraries were prepared through the immunoSEQ multiplex PCR assay. TCRdb retrieved this table from immuneACCESS and kept in-frame rearrangements only. Not all clones are present; in checked studies, unresolved V genes account for under half, and no reason is known for the remainder. For this sample there are around 230,000 clones; more than 80% appear just once. The ten largest make up 2% to 2.5% of the sample. The material sequenced was peripheral blood. These receptors all stem from a man aged 25 to 45 who had recovered from COVID-19.

The rearrangement joins TRBV5-1 to TRBJ2-2; 9 bases line up with TRBD1. V trimming: 3 bases; J trimming: 4 bases; junction bases outside the gene matches: 4. The V gene's germline CDR1 is SGHRS and CDR2 YFSETQ. This CDR3 is built from 15 residues. This CDR3 reads CASSWTGEATGELFF. As DNA, the CDR3 is TGCGCCAGCAGCTGGACAGGGGAGGCCACCGGGGAGCTGTTTTTT.

The chain recombines TRBV5-4 with TRBJ2-5; D might be TRBD2 (7 bases). The V gene's germline CDR1 is SGHNT and CDR2 YYREEE (reference sequence). Trimming shortened V by 3 bases and J by 0 bases, and 12 bases separated the two germline ends. CDR3 length: 15 residues. The CDR3 DNA is TGTGCCAGCAGCTCCGGGGGGCCGTACCAAGAGACCCAGTACTTC. It yields the protein CASSSGGPYQETQYF.

CDR3 DNA: TGTGCCAGCAGCCTCGGACAGGAAAGCTACACCTTC. Amino acid sequence: CASSLGQESYTF. The genes are TRBV11-2 and TRBJ1-2, with TRBD1 identical over 7 bases. V lost 5 bases to trimming and J lost 9 bases; unmatched junction nucleotides: 6. This CDR3 region has 12 residues. Germline lookup yields CDR1 SGHAT and CDR2 FQNNGV.

The chain recombines TRBV9 with TRBJ1-6; unclear D gene. Trimming cost V 4 bases and J 2 bases, with 16 bases left between them. This CDR3 spans 17 amino acids. Germline V lookup: CDR1 SGDLS, CDR2 YYNGEE. CDR3 amino acids: CASSPLGSLPYNSPLHF. The CDR3 bases are TGTGCCAGCAGCCCATTGGGCAGCCTCCCCTATAATTCACCCCTCCACTTT.

This rearrangement joins TRBV6-1 to TRBJ2-1; D unclear. V lost 0 bases and J 4 bases, leaving 13 bases between the germline ends. This CDR3 contains 16 residues. Germline CDR1 MNHNS, CDR2 SASEGT. CDR3 DNA sequence: TGTGCCAGCAGTGAAGCGGTGGGCAGCTTATACAATGAGCAGTTCTTC. It codes for CASSEAVGSLYNEQFF.

V and J are TRBV20-1 and TRBJ2-2; D not certain. CDR1 is DFQATT, CDR2 SNEGSKA, per germline (reference sequence). The length of the CDR3 is 11 residues. Trimming left V 5 bases short and J 6 bases short, with 7 bases between. CDR3 nucleotides: TGCAGTGCTGGCGGAGCCGGGGAGCTGTTTTTT. Encoded protein: CSAGGAGELFF.

V is TRBV4-2 and J is TRBJ1-4; 9 bases map to TRBD1. This CDR3 contains 14 residues. Germline CDR1 reads LGHNA; CDR2 reads YNFKEQ. Trimming removed 4 bases from V and 8 bases from J; junction bases left unmatched: 5. CDR3 in amino acids: CASSPTGGQEKLFF. The CDR3 DNA is TGTGCCAGCAGCCCTACAGGGGGCCAAGAAAAACTGTTTTTT.

The chain couples TRBV27 to TRBJ1-1; D gene unclear. V was cut by 7 bases and J by 1 base, with 13 bases left in between. The CDR3 sequence is 14 residues long. CDR1 MNHEY and CDR2 SMNVEV come from the germline V gene (reference sequence). The CDR3 nucleotides read TGTGCCAGCACCTCGGGAGGGTGGAACACTGAAGCTTTCTTT. It yields the protein CASTSGGWNTEAFF.

This rearrangement joins TRBV10-1 to TRBJ2-5, with 9 bases fitting TRBD2. This CDR3 has 18 amino acids. J gave up 2 bases and V 0 bases, and 10 bases lay outside the gene matches. Per germline, CDR1 WNHNN and CDR2 SYGVQD (reference sequence). In DNA form, the CDR3 reads TGCGCCAGCAGTGAGTCGAATAAGCGGGGGGTTCAGCAAGAGACCCAGTACTTC. Translation: CASSESNKRGVQQETQYF.

The chain joins TRBV24-1 to TRBJ2-2, with TRBD2 identical over 7 bases. Germline V CDR1 and CDR2: KGHDR, SFDVKD. J was trimmed by 6 bases and V by 4 bases; bases with no gene match: 7. This CDR3 is 15 amino acids long. The DNA of the CDR3 is TGTGCCACCAGTGACCCGGGGGGAGTTGCCGGGGAGCTGTTTTTT. Its protein is CATSDPGGVAGELFF.

This clone was recorded once. The genes are TRBV6-5 and TRBJ2-7; perhaps TRBD1 as D (5 bases). The CDR3 is 15 residues long. V shed 5 bases and J shed 1 base, with 15 bases lying between them. CDR1 and CDR2 (germline): MNHEY, SVGAGI. CDR3 sequence (DNA): TGTGCCAGCAGTAAGCCAGGGAAAATGTCCTACGAGCAGTACTTC. It is translated as CASSKPGKMSYEQYF.

The J gene is TRBJ2-1, the V gene TRBV5-1; 9 bases map to TRBD2. The CDR3 is 15 residues long. Trimming removed 0 bases from V and 5 bases from J; junction bases left unmatched: 3. In germline, CDR1 is SGHRS, CDR2 YFSETQ. The CDR3 region is CASSLEGLAHNEQFF. The CDR3, as DNA: TGCGCCAGCAGCTTGGAGGGACTAGCCCACAATGAGCAGTTCTTC.

This chain joins TRBV6-5 and TRBJ2-1; a possible D gene is TRBD1 (5 bases). Trimming removed 4 bases from V and 0 bases from J, with 13 bases in between. This CDR3 has 16 residues. Germline V CDR1 and CDR2: MNHEY, SVGAGI. The CDR3 sequence: CASSSQPRGSYNEQFF. CDR3 bases: TGTGCCAGCAGTTCCCAGCCAAGGGGCTCCTACAATGAGCAGTTCTTC.

The chain links TRBV7-2 to TRBJ1-4, with a possible D match to TRBD1 (6 bases). Trimming shortened V by 1 base and J by 12 bases, and 12 bases separated the two germline ends. The CDR3 has 13 residues. Germline V lookup: CDR1 SGHTA, CDR2 FQGNSA. The DNA of the CDR3 is TGTGCCAGCAGCTTAGACACAGGGATAGAACTGTTTTTT. This codes for CASSLDTGIELFF.

The V and J genes are TRBV13 and TRBJ2-3, with D tentatively TRBD2 (6 bases). This CDR3 region has 15 residues. From germline, CDR1 is PRHDT and CDR2 FYEKMQ (reference sequence). V was shortened by 3 bases and J by 2 bases, with 12 bases between the two germline ends. CDR3 in amino acids: CASSLEGRTTDTQYF. CDR3 bases: TGTGCCAGCAGCTTGGAGGGGCGGACCACAGATACGCAGTATTTT.

This clone appeared once. The chain is built from TRBV19 and TRBJ2-3, with D perhaps TRBD1 (6 bases). The length of the CDR3 is 14 residues. Between the trimmed V and J ends, which lost 1 base and 2 bases, there was a span of 7 bases. From germline, CDR1 is LNHDA and CDR2 SQIVND (reference sequence). The CDR3 is CASSIGTATDTQYF. As DNA, the CDR3 is TGTGCCAGTAGTATAGGGACAGCCACAGATACGCAGTATTTT.

The rearrangement joins TRBV5-6 to TRBJ2-7; TRBD2 matches at 13 bases. The CDR3 runs 16 residues. The junction had 8 bases not matched to a gene; V was cut back by 4 bases and J by 4 bases. The V gene's germline CDR1 is SGHDT and CDR2 YYEEEE. The CDR3 protein is CASSLQGLAGRYEQYF. CDR3 coding DNA: TGTGCCAGCAGCCTCCAGGGACTAGCGGGGAGGTACGAGCAGTACTTC.

This rearrangement joins TRBV5-4 to TRBJ2-3, with D unresolved. V lost 3 bases, J lost 6 bases, and 17 bases lay in between. The CDR3 totals 15 residues. Germline lookup yields CDR1 SGHNT and CDR2 YYREEE (reference sequence). The CDR3 bases are TGTGCCAGCAGCTCCCGACTGCCCCGAGAGGATACGCAGTATTTT. Amino acid sequence: CASSSRLPREDTQYF.

V is TRBV27 and J is TRBJ1-2; TRBD1 agrees at 7 bases. The CDR3 totals 15 residues. The germline V gene encodes CDR1 MNHEY and CDR2 SMNVEV (reference sequence). V gave up 3 bases and J gave up 7 bases; unmatched junction bases: 11. CDR3 nucleotides: TGTGCCAGCAGTTTTTCTGGGACAGTGATAGGTGGCTACACCTTC. It encodes CASSFSGTVIGGYTF.

This clone was recorded many times. The chain uses TRBV6-2 or TRBV6-3 and TRBJ1-5, with D perhaps matching TRBD1 (6 bases). The CDR3 contains 16 residues. Trimming removed 5 bases at V and 3 bases at J, with 17 bases between. Germline assignment: CDR1 MNHEY and CDR2 SVGEGT. CDR3 DNA: TGTGCCAGCAGTAAATCGCCGGGACACTTCAATCAGCCCCAGCATTTT. It yields the protein CASSKSPGHFNQPQHF.